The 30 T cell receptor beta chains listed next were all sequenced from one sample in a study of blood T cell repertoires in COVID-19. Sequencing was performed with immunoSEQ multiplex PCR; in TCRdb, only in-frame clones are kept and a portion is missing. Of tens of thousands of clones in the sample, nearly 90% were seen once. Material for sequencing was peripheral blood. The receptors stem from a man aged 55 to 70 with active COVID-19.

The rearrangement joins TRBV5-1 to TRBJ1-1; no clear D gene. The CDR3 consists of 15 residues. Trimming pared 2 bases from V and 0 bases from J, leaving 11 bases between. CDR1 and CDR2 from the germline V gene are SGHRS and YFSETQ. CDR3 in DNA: TGCGCCAGCAGCTTACAGCCAGGTATGAACACTGAAGCTTTCTTT. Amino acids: CASSLQPGMNTEAFF.

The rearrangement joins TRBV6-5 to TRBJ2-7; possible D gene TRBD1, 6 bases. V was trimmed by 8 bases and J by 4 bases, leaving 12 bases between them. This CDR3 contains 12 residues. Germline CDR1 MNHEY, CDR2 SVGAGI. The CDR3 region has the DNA TGTGCCAGCTCAGGGGCTGGGTACGAGCAGTACTTC. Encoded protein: CASSGAGYEQYF.

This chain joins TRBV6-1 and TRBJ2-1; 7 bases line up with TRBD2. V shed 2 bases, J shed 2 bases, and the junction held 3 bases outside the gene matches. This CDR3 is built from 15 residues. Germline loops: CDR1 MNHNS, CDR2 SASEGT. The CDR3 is CASSEMSGTYNEQFF. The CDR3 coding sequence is TGTGCCAGCAGTGAAATGAGCGGGACCTACAATGAGCAGTTCTTC.

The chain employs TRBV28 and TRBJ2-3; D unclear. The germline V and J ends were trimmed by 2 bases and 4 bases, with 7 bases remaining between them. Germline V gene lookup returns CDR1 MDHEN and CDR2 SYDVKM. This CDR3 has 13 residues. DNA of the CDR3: TGTGCCAGCAGTTTACCGAGCTCAGATACGCAGTATTTT. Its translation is CASSLPSSDTQYF.

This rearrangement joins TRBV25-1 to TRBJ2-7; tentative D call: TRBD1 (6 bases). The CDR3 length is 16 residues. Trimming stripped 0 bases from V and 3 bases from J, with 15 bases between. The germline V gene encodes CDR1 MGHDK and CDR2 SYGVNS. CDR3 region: CASSEYNRGTGYEQYF. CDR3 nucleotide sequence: TGTGCCAGCAGTGAATATAATAGGGGGACGGGCTACGAGCAGTACTTC.

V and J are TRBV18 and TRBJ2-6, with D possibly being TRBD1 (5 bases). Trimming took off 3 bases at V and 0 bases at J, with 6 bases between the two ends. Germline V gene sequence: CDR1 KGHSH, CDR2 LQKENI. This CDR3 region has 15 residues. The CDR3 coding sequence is TGTGCCAGCTCACCGACAGACTCTGGGGCCAACGTCCTGACTTTC. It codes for CASSPTDSGANVLTF. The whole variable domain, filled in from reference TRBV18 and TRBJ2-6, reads NAGVMQNPRHLVRRRGQEARLRCSPMKGHSHVYWYRQLPEEGLKFMVYLQKENIIDESGMPKERFSAEFPKEGPSILRIQQVVRGDSAAYFCASSPTDSGANVLTFGAGSRLTVL.

The CDR3 DNA reads as TGTGCCAGCAGCCCCACGGGGTACCAAGAGACCCAGTACTTC. Its protein product is CASSPTGYQETQYF. The chain carries TRBV7-9 and TRBJ2-5, with D possibly TRBD2 on 5 matching bases. CDR3 length equals 14 residues. The germline V and J ends were trimmed by 5 bases and 0 bases, with 10 bases remaining between them. Germline V gives CDR1 SEHNR, CDR2 FQNEAQ (reference sequence).

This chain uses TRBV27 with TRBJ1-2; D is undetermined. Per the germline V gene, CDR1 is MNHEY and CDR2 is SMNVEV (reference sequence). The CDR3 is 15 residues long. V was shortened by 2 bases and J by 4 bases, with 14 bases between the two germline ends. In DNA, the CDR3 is TGTGCCAGCAGTTTAGGCAGCGAGGTTGTCTATGGCTACACCTTC. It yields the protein CASSLGSEVVYGYTF.

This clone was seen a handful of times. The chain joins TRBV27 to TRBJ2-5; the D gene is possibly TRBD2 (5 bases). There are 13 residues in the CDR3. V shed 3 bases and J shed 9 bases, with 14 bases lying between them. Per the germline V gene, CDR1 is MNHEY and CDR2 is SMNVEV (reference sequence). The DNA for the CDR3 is TGTGCCAGCAGTTTTGGAGGAGCTCGGGCCCAGTACTTC. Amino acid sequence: CASSFGGARAQYF.

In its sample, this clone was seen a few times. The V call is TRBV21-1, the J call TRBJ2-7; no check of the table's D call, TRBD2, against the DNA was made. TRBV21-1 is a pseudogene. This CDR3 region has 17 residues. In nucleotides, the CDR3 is TGTGCCAGCAGCAAGCTAGCGGGCGATATTTTAGCCTACGAGCAGTACTTC. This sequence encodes CASSKLAGDILAYEQYF.

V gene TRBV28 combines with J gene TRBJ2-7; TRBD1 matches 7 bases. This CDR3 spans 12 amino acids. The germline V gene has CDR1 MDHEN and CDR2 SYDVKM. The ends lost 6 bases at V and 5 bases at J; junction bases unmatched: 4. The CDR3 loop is CASSSGGNEQYF. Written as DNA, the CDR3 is TGTGCCAGCAGCTCAGGGGGTAACGAGCAGTACTTC.

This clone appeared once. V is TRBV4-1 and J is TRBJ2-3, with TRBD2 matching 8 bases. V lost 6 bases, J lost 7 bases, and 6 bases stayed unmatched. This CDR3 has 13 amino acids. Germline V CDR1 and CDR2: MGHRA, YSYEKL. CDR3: CASSREGLNTQYF. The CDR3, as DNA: TGCGCCAGCAGTCGGGAGGGCCTAAATACGCAGTATTTT.

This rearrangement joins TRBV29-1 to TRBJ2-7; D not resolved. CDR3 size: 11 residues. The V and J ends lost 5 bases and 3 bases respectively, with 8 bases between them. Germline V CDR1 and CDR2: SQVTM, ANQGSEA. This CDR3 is CSVYRNYEQYF. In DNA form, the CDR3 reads TGCAGCGTTTACAGAAACTACGAGCAGTACTTC.

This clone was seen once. In DNA form, the CDR3 reads TGTGCCAGCACCTACCGGGACAGCAATGAAAAACTGTTTTTT. Translation gives CASTYRDSNEKLFF. The chain employs TRBV9 and TRBJ1-4; the match to TRBD1 covers 7 bases. This CDR3 is 14 amino acids long. Looked up from germline, CDR1 is SGDLS and CDR2 is YYNGEE. V shed 6 bases and J 5 bases; nucleotides not matched to a gene: 7.

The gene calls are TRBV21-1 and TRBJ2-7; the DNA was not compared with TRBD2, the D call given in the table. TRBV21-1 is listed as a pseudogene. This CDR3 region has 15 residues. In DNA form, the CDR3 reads TGTGCCAGCAGCAAACTAGCGCTGAGCTCCTACGAGCAGTACTTC. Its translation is CASSKLALSSYEQYF.

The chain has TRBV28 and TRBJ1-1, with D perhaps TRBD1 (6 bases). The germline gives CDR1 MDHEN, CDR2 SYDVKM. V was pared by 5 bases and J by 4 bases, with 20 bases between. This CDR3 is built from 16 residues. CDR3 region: CASSPPGTRVGTEAFF. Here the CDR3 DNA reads TGTGCCAGCAGTCCCCCCGGGACACGGGTTGGCACTGAAGCTTTCTTT.

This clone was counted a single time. For the CDR3, the DNA is TGTGCCAGCAGCATCGACGGCCTGAGGGGCTACACCTTC. Translated: CASSIDGLRGYTF. The chain recombines TRBV28 with TRBJ1-2; no firm D call. This CDR3 comprises 13 residues. Trimming took 6 bases from V and 8 from J, leaving 16 bases between them. Germline CDR1 and CDR2: MDHEN and SYDVKM.

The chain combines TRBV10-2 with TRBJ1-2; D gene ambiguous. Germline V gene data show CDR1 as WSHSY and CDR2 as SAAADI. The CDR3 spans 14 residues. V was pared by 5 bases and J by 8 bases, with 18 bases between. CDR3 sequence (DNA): TGCGCCAGCAGTTCGACGATCAGCACGGAGGGCTACACCTTC. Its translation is CASSSTISTEGYTF.

In DNA form, the CDR3 reads TGTGCCAGCAGCTACATAAATTTAAGGACAGGAGGCTATGGCTACACCTTC. Protein: CASSYINLRTGGYGYTF. The genes are TRBV7-2 and TRBJ1-2, with 7 nucleotides matching TRBD1. The CDR3 consists of 17 residues. Germline trimming cut 4 bases from V and 4 bases from J; bases unmatched to any gene: 15. Germline V lookup: CDR1 SGHTA, CDR2 FQGNSA.

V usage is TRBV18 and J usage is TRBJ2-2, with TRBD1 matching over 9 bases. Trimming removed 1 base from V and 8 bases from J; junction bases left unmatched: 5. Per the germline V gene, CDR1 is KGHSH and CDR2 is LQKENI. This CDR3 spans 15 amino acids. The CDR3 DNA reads TGTGCCAGCTCACCACTCACAGGGGGCTCGGGGGAGCTGTTTTTT. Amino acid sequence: CASSPLTGGSGELFF.

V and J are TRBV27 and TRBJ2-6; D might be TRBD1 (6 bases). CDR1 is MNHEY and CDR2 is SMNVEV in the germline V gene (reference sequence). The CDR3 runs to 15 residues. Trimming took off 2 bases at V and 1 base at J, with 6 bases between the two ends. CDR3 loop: CASSLRGSGANVLTF. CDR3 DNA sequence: TGTGCCAGCAGTTTAAGGGGGTCTGGGGCCAACGTCCTGACTTTC.

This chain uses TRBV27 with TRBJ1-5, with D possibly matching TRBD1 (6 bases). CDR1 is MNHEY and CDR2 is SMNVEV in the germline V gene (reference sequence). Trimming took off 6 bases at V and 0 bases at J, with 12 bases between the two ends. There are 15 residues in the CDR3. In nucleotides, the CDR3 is TGTGCCAGCAGCGATGACAGGTATAGCAATCAGCCCCAGCATTTT. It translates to CASSDDRYSNQPQHF.

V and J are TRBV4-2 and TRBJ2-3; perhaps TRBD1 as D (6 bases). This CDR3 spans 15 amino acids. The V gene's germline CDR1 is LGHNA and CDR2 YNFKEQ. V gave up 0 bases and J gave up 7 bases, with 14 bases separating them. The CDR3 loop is CASSQDPQRGNTQYF. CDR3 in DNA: TGTGCCAGCAGCCAAGATCCCCAGAGGGGGAATACGCAGTATTTT.

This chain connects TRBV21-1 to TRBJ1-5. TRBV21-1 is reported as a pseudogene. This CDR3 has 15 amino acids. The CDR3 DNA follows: TGTGCCAGCAGCAAAGGGGGGGTCTCCAATCAGCCCCAGCATTTT. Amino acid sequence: CASSKGGVSNQPQHF.

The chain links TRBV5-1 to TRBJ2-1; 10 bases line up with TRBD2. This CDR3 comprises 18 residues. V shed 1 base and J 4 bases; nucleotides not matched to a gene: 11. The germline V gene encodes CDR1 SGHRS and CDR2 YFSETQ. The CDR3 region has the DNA TGCGCCAGCAGCTTGAGGGCTAGCGGGGGAGAAGGGTACAATGAGCAGTTCTTC. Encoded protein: CASSLRASGGEGYNEQFF.

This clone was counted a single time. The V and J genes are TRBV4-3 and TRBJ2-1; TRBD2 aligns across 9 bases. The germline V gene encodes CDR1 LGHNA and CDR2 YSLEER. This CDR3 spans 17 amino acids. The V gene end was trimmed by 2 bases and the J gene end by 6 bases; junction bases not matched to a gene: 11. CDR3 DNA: TGCGCCAGCAGCCAATCATTTGCAAGCGGGAGGCCCAATGAGCAGTTCTTC. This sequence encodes CASSQSFASGRPNEQFF.

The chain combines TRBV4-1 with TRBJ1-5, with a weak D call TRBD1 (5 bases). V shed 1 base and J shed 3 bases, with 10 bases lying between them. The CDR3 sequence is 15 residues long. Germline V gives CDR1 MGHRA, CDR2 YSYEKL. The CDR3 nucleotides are TGCGCCAGCAGCCAAGGGGGCTTGGTCAATCAGCCCCAGCATTTT. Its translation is CASSQGGLVNQPQHF.

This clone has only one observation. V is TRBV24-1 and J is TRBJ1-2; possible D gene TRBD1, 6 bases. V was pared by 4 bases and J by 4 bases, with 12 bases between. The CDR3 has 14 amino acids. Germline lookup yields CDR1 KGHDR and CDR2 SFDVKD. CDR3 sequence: CATSDPGTSYGYTF. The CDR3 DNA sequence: TGTGCCACCAGTGACCCGGGGACAAGCTATGGCTACACCTTC.

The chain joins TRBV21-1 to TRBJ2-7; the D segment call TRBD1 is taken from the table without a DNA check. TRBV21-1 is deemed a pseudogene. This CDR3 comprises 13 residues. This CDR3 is CASWDRKIHEQYF. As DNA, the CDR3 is TGTGCCAGCTGGGACAGGAAAATCCACGAGCAGTACTTC.

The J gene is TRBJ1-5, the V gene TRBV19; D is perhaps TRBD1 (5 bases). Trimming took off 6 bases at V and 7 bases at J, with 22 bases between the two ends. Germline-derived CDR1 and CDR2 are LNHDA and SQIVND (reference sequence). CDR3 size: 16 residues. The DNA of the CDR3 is TGTGCCAGTAGCGCGATAACGGGCCTTCAGGGCCAGCCCCAGCATTTT. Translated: CASSAITGLQGQPQHF. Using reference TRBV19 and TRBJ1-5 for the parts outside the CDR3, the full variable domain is DGGITQSPKYLFRKEGQNVTLSCEQNLNHDAMYWYRQDPGQGLRLIYYSQIVNDFQKGDIAEGYSVSREKKESFPLTVTSAQKNPTAFYLCASSAITGLQGQPQHFGDGTRLSIL.